A selection of T cell receptor beta chains follows, all from one sample in a study of T cells in Graves' hyperthyroidism and ophthalmopathy. TCRdb re-analysed the multiplex PCR reads in MiXCR, keeping a single row per CDR3 protein. The table shows 530,000 or so distinct CDR3 sequences, with roughly a quarter occurring only once. The sample consisted of blood. These receptors came from a woman aged 30 to 39 with Graves' ophthalmopathy. Each CDR3 is given without its conserved first and last residue. The order of the fields is V gene, clone size, J gene, D gene, CDR3 protein. A D gene is named only where the DNA matches it firmly. Where a row states a size, it is once, few, many or the class of an expanded clone; other rows omit it.

TRBV2	many	TRBJ1-2	-	ASGGEGKSYGYT
TRBV25-1	-	TRBJ1-2	-	ASSEYGTEGYT
TRBV3-1	-	TRBJ1-1	TRBD1	ASSHGQGTEAF
TRBV11-2	-	TRBJ2-7	TRBD2	ASSVTGTSGYEQY
TRBV20-1	-	TRBJ2-5	-	SASARTQY
TRBV7-8	many	TRBJ1-1	-	ASSLGIFQNTEAF
TRBV15	many	TRBJ2-1	-	ATSGSYNEQF
TRBV29-1	many	TRBJ2-7	TRBD1	SAATGDGTYEQY
TRBV11-1	few	TRBJ2-3	TRBD2	ASSLTSVITDTQY
TRBV5-1	many	TRBJ1-3	-	ASSLDQGAGGNTIY
TRBV29-1	few	TRBJ1-1	-	SVEGGEGLNTEAF
TRBV6-5	-	TRBJ1-1	-	ASSFARQLNTEAF
TRBV7-9	-	TRBJ1-3	-	ASSFGGLAGNTIY
TRBV6-1	-	TRBJ1-2	TRBD1	ASRTIRTGPNYGYT
TRBV27	many	TRBJ2-5	-	ASSKWVQQETQY
TRBV7-9	few	TRBJ2-2	-	ASRQHVDGELF
TRBV29-1	many	TRBJ1-2	-	SVEAAGSPNYGYT
TRBV28	few	TRBJ1-5	-	ASSFSQKRNQPQH
TRBV13	many	TRBJ1-2	TRBD1	ASSWGQNYGYT
TRBV27	many	TRBJ2-5	-	ASSLTGLETQY
TRBV9	few	TRBJ2-2	-	ASSPRHGGHTGELF
TRBV18	many	TRBJ1-1	TRBD1	ASSQQGENTEAF
TRBV12-3/TRBV12-4	many	TRBJ1-2	TRBD1	ASSRELGGISYGYT
TRBV12-3/TRBV12-4	-	TRBJ1-1	-	ASSIIQVLYTDAF
TRBV7-6	-	TRBJ1-1	-	ASSSGIQNTEAF
TRBV2	few	TRBJ1-2	-	ASRDSSYGYT